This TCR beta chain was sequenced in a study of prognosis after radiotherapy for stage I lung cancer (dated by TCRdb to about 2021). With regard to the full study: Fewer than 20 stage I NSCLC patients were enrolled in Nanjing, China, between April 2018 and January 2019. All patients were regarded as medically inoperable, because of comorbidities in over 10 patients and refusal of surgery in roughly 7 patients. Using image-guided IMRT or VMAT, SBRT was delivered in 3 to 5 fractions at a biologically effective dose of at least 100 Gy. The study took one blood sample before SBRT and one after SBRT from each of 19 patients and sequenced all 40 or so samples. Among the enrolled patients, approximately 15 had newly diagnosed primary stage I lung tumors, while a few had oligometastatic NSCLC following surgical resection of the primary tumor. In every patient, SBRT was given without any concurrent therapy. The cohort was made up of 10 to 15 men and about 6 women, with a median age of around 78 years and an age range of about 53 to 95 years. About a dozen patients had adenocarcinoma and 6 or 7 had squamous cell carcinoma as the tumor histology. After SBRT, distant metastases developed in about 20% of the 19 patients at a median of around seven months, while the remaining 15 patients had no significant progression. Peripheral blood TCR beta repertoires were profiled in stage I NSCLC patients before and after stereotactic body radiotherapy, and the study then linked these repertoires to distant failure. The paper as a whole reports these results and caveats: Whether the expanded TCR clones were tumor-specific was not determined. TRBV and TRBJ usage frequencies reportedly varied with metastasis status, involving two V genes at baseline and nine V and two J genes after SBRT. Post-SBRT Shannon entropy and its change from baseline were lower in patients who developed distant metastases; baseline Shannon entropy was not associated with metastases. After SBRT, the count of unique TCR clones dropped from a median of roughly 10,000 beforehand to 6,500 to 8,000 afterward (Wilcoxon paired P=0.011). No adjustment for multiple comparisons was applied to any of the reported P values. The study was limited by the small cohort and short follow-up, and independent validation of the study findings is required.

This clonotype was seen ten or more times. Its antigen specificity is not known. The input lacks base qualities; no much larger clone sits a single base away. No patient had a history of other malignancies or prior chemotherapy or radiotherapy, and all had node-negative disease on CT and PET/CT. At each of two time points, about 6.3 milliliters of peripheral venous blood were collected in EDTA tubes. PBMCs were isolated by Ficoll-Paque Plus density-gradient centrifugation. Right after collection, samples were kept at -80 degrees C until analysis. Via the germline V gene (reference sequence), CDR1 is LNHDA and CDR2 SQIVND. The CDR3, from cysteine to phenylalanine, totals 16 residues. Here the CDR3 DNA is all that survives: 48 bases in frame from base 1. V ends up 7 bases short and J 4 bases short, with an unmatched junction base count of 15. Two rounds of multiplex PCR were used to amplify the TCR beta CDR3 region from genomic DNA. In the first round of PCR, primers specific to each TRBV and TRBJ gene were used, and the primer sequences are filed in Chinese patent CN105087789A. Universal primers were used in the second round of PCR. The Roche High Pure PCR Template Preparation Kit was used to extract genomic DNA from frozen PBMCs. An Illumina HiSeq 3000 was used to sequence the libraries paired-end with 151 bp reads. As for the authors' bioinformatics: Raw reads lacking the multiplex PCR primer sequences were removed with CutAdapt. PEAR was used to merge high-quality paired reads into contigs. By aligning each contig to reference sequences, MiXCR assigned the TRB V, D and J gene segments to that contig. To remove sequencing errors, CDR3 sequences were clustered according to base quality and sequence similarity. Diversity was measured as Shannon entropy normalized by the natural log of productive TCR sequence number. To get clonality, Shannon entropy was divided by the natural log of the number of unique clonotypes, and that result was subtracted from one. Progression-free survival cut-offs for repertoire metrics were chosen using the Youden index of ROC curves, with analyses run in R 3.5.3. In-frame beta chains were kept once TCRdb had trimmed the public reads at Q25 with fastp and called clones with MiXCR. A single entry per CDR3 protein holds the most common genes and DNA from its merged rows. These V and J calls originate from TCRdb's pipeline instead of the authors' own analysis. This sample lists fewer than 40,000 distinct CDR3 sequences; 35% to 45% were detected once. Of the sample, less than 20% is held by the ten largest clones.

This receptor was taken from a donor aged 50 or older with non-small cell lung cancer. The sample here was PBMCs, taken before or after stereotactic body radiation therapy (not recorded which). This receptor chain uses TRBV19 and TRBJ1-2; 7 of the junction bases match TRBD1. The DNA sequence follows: TGTGCCAGTACCACCGGCGGGCAGGGGGTGGTCTATGGCTACACCTTC. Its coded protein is CASTTGGQGVVYGYTF. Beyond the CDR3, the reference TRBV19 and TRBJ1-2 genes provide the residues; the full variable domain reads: DGGITQSPKYLFRKEGQNVTLSCEQNLNHDAMYWYRQDPGQGLRLIYYSQIVNDFQKGDIAEGYSVSREKKESFPLTVTSAQKNPTAFYLCASTTGGQGVVYGYTFGSGTRLTVV.